One sample yielded the 26 T cell receptor beta chains listed below, sequenced in a study of T cell responses to AZD1222 COVID-19 vaccine. The method was immunoSEQ multiplex PCR; TCRdb's version includes in-frame clones alone and lacks a portion of them. Of fewer than 200,000 clones in the sample, 90% to 95% were seen once. Material: peripheral blood, obtained on day 0 of AZD1222 vaccination. The receptors come from an adult in good health.

This chain links TRBV29-1 with TRBJ2-3; 8 bases fit TRBD1. The CDR3 is 13 residues long. Germline trimming cut 6 bases from V and 4 bases from J; bases unmatched to any gene: 6. CDR1 SQVTM and CDR2 ANQGSEA come from the germline V gene. The CDR3 bases are TGCAGCGTATGCAGGGGGCTGTCAGATACGCAGTATTTT. Its translation is CSVCRGLSDTQYF.

This clone occurred once. V and J are TRBV7-9 and TRBJ2-5; 7 positions agree with TRBD1. CDR3 size: 16 residues. With V trimmed by 1 base and J by 2 bases, 7 bases remained unmatched. Germline V gene sequence: CDR1 SEHNR, CDR2 FQNEAQ (reference sequence). The CDR3 DNA reads as TGTGCCAGCAGCTTAGAGACAGGGTCATGGCAAGAGACCCAGTACTTC. It is translated as CASSLETGSWQETQYF. Using reference TRBV7-9 and TRBJ2-5 for the parts outside the CDR3, the full variable domain is DTGVSQNPRHKITKRGQNVTFRCDPISEHNRLYWYRQTLGQGPEFLTYFQNEAQLEKSRLLSDRFSAERPKGSFSTLEIQRTEQGDSAMYLCASSLETGSWQETQYFGPGTRLLVL.

The gene calls are TRBV24-1 and TRBJ2-1, with D unresolved. Germline assignment: CDR1 KGHDR and CDR2 SFDVKD. The CDR3 runs 16 residues. V shed 2 bases and J shed 0 bases, with 10 bases lying between them. In DNA form, the CDR3 reads TGTGCCACCAGTGATTCTTGGCGGACCTCCTACAATGAGCAGTTCTTC. Its protein is CATSDSWRTSYNEQFF.

The chain carries TRBV30 and TRBJ1-6; no clear D gene. The V end lost 1 base, the J end lost 9 bases, and 19 bases lay between the germline ends. The CDR3 has 16 residues. CDR1 is GTSNPN and CDR2 is SVGIG in the germline V gene (reference sequence). The CDR3 DNA is TGTGCCTGGAGTGCCCCCGGGGATCCCTCTCGTTCACCCCTCCACTTT. Its translation: CAWSAPGDPSRSPLHF.

V gene TRBV5-1 combines with J gene TRBJ1-2, with 7 positions matching TRBD1. V lost 4 bases to trimming and J lost 1 base; unmatched junction nucleotides: 4. CDR1 is SGHRS and CDR2 is YFSETQ in the germline V gene. The CDR3 runs to 14 residues. The CDR3 DNA reads as TGCGCCAGCAGCATGGACAGGAATAACTATGGCTACACCTTC. This translates into CASSMDRNNYGYTF.

This clone was observed once. This CDR3 is also generated by other DNA sequences in the sample. This rearrangement joins TRBV5-1 to TRBJ1-1; a possible D gene is TRBD1 (5 bases). The germline V gene encodes CDR1 SGHRS and CDR2 YFSETQ. CDR3 size: 11 residues. V lost 4 bases and J 7 bases, leaving 8 bases between the germline ends. The chain's CDR3 is CASSLGLEAFF. The CDR3 coding sequence is TGCGCCAGCAGCCTGGGGCTTGAAGCTTTCTTT.

The chain employs TRBV19 and TRBJ1-1; 7 positions match TRBD1. The trim removed 5 bases at V and 5 bases at J, leaving 8 bases unmatched. The CDR3 length is 14 residues. CDR1 is LNHDA, CDR2 SQIVND, per germline (reference sequence). The CDR3 sequence: CASSETGMGTEAFF. In DNA, the CDR3 is TGTGCCAGTAGTGAGACAGGGATGGGTACTGAAGCTTTCTTT. Combining the CDR3 with reference TRBV19 and TRBJ1-1 gives the whole variable domain DGGITQSPKYLFRKEGQNVTLSCEQNLNHDAMYWYRQDPGQGLRLIYYSQIVNDFQKGDIAEGYSVSREKKESFPLTVTSAQKNPTAFYLCASSETGMGTEAFFGQGTRLTVV.

This sequence joins TRBV19 and TRBJ1-5; no definite D call. The V gene lost 7 bases and the J gene lost 1 base, with 17 bases spanning the gap. Germline V gives CDR1 LNHDA, CDR2 SQIVND (reference sequence). This CDR3 region has 16 residues. CDR3 coding DNA: TGTGCCAGTAACGACGGGGTGAGTTGGAGCAATCAGCCCCAGCATTTT. As protein: CASNDGVSWSNQPQHF.

The chain is built from TRBV29-1 and TRBJ1-5; a possible D gene is TRBD1 (6 bases). CDR1 is SQVTM and CDR2 is ANQGSEA in the germline V gene. With 4 bases removed from V and 3 bases from J, the gap between germline ends came to 10 bases. The CDR3 consists of 13 residues. Written as DNA, the CDR3 is TGCAGCGTTGGGGACATAAACAATCAGCCCCAGCATTTT. Translating it yields CSVGDINNQPQHF.

The rearrangement links TRBV20-1 to TRBJ2-1; D unclear. The germline V and J ends were trimmed by 7 bases and 8 bases, with 9 bases remaining between them. The length of the CDR3 is 10 residues. CDR1 and CDR2 from the germline V gene are DFQATT and SNEGSKA (reference sequence). The CDR3 sequence: CSGVRDEQFF. CDR3 nucleotide sequence: TGCAGTGGGGTCCGCGATGAGCAGTTCTTC.

The rearrangement uses TRBV5-1 and TRBJ2-1; D call uncertain. V was pared by 1 base and J by 3 bases, with 8 bases between. Germline values: CDR1 SGHRS, CDR2 YFSETQ. This CDR3 region has 14 residues. The CDR3 DNA is TGCGCCAGCAGCTTGCGTCAGGACTACAATGAGCAGTTCTTC. It translates to CASSLRQDYNEQFF.

This clone was seen just once. The rearrangement joins TRBV5-1 to TRBJ1-4, with D hard to call. Trimming took 4 bases from V and 5 from J, leaving 12 bases between them. Germline loops: CDR1 SGHRS, CDR2 YFSETQ. The CDR3 spans 14 residues. The CDR3 is CASSPGGSNEKLFF. CDR3 coding DNA: TGCGCCAGCAGCCCAGGCGGGTCGAATGAAAAACTGTTTTTT.

This chain uses TRBV5-1 with TRBJ2-7; no clear D gene. The CDR3 length is 15 residues. The germline V gene has CDR1 SGHRS and CDR2 YFSETQ. Between the trimmed V and J ends, which lost 1 base and 0 bases, there was a span of 11 bases. The CDR3 nucleotides are TGCGCCAGCAGCTTGACGGGCGCCAGCTCCTACGAGCAGTACTTC. It translates to CASSLTGASSYEQYF.

The chain is built from TRBV27 and TRBJ1-5; D gene uncertain. V gave up 0 bases and J gave up 1 base, with 10 bases separating them. The germline gives CDR1 MNHEY, CDR2 SMNVEV (reference sequence). The CDR3 consists of 16 residues. CDR3 DNA sequence: TGTGCCAGCAGTTTATCCCTGGCGGGGAGCAATCAGCCCCAGCATTTT. The encoded protein is CASSLSLAGSNQPQHF.

Concerning this clone itself: In the same sample, other DNA sequences code for this CDR3. This chain links TRBV5-1 with TRBJ2-1, with unresolved D. This CDR3 region has 11 residues. Germline V gives CDR1 SGHRS, CDR2 YFSETQ. The V gene lost 0 bases and the J gene lost 5 bases, with 0 bases spanning the gap. CDR3 region: CASSLDNEQFF. The CDR3 coding sequence is TGCGCCAGCAGCTTGGACAATGAGCAGTTCTTC.

The chain has TRBV27 and TRBJ2-7; D uncertain. V dropped 3 bases and J dropped 2 bases, with 8 bases sitting between them. CDR3 length: 13 amino acids. Germline assignment: CDR1 MNHEY and CDR2 SMNVEV (reference sequence). The CDR3 DNA is TGTGCCAGCAGTTTTAAACCCACCTACGAGCAGTACTTC. Translating gives CASSFKPTYEQYF.

The rearrangement uses TRBV5-6 and TRBJ1-2, with D possibly matching TRBD1 (6 bases). The CDR3 consists of 15 residues. Trimming cost V 2 bases and J 7 bases, with 18 bases left between them. Germline CDR1 SGHDT, CDR2 YYEEEE. The CDR3 loop is CASSFRAGAWGGYTF. The CDR3 nucleotides read TGTGCCAGCAGCTTTCGGGCGGGGGCTTGGGGTGGCTACACCTTC.

The chain has TRBV5-4 and TRBJ2-4; 12 bases are shared with TRBD1. The V segment lost 4 bases and the J segment 2 bases; nucleotides outside the gene matches: 7. This CDR3 has 17 residues. CDR1 is SGHNT and CDR2 is YYREEE in the germline V gene (reference sequence). This CDR3 reads CASSSWDRGLSKNIQYF. The DNA of the CDR3 is TGTGCCAGCAGCAGCTGGGACAGGGGGCTTTCCAAAAACATTCAGTACTTC. Full variable domain (rest looked up from reference TRBV5-4 and TRBJ2-4): ETGVTQSPTHLIKTRGQQVTLRCSSQSGHNTVSWYQQALGQGPQFIFQYYREEENGRGNFPPRFSGLQFPNYSSELNVNALELDDSALYLCASSSWDRGLSKNIQYFGAGTRLSVL.

In DNA, the CDR3 is TGTGCCAGCAGTTTCGGACGGTTAGATGGCTACACCTTC. Its protein is CASSFGRLDGYTF. The gene calls are TRBV27 and TRBJ1-2; no firm D call. Germline V gene sequence: CDR1 MNHEY, CDR2 SMNVEV (reference sequence). This CDR3 spans 13 amino acids. V was trimmed by 3 bases and J by 6 bases, leaving 11 bases between them.

The V call is TRBV19, the J call TRBJ1-1, with TRBD1 identical over 8 bases. The CDR3 spans 15 residues. The J segment lost 1 base and the V segment lost 4 bases, leaving 5 bases of the junction unmatched. Germline V gene sequence: CDR1 LNHDA, CDR2 SQIVND (reference sequence). The CDR3 reads CASSNPGTGNTEAFF. CDR3 in DNA: TGTGCCAGTAGTAACCCCGGGACAGGGAACACTGAAGCTTTCTTT.

This chain connects TRBV7-9 to TRBJ1-2; no firm D call. Germline V gene data show CDR1 as SEHNR and CDR2 as FQNEAQ (reference sequence). Trimming took off 5 bases at V and 0 bases at J, with 7 bases between the two ends. The CDR3 length is 13 residues. The CDR3 loop is CASSPRANYGYTF. The CDR3 region has the DNA TGTGCCAGCAGCCCAAGGGCTAACTATGGCTACACCTTC.

This chain connects TRBV10-3 to TRBJ1-5; TRBD1 agrees at 8 bases. CDR1 and CDR2 from the germline V gene are ENHRY and SYGVKD. The ends lost 3 bases at V and 6 bases at J; junction bases unmatched: 4. The CDR3 consists of 14 residues. DNA for the CDR3: TGTGCCATCAGTGACGGACAGGGTGGTCAGCCCCAGCATTTT. Translated, it gives CAISDGQGGQPQHF.

The chain uses TRBV2 and TRBJ2-2; TRBD1 is a possible D gene (6 bases). CDR1 SNHLY and CDR2 FYNNEI come from the germline V gene. The V end lost 4 bases, the J end lost 2 bases, and 8 bases lay between the germline ends. CDR3 length equals 14 residues. The CDR3 loop is CASSGRGNTGELFF. CDR3 DNA: TGTGCCAGCAGTGGCAGGGGCAACACCGGGGAGCTGTTTTTT. The full variable domain, with the rest looked up from reference TRBV2 and TRBJ2-2, is EPEVTQTPSHQVTQMGQEVILRCVPISNHLYFYWYRQILGQKVEFLVSFYNNEISEKSEIFDDQFSVERPDGSNFTLKIRSTKLEDSAMYFCASSGRGNTGELFFGEGSRLTVL.

The CDR3 nucleotides read TGCAGCGTTGATCCTTACACCTTC. Protein product: CSVDPYTF. This chain connects TRBV29-1 to TRBJ1-2; no firm D call. Germline V gives CDR1 SQVTM, CDR2 ANQGSEA. V shed 3 bases and J shed 11 bases, with 4 bases lying between them. This CDR3 has 8 amino acids.

The genes are TRBV11-2 and TRBJ2-1, with 9 bases matching TRBD2. CDR3 length equals 14 residues. V was clipped by 4 bases and J by 6 bases; unmatched bases: 4. CDR1 and CDR2 from the germline V gene are SGHAT and FQNNGV. CDR3 in DNA: TGTGCCAGCAGCTCAGGACTAGCGTCCAATGAGCAGTTCTTC. Translated: CASSSGLASNEQFF.

The rearrangement joins TRBV5-1 to TRBJ2-5, with D possibly matching TRBD1 (5 bases). This CDR3 region has 16 residues. CDR1 is SGHRS and CDR2 is YFSETQ in the germline V gene. V was clipped by 0 bases and J by 4 bases, with 16 bases between them. The CDR3 region is CASSLEGPGNSETQYF. As DNA, the CDR3 is TGCGCCAGCAGCTTGGAGGGGCCAGGGAACTCAGAGACCCAGTACTTC.